One sample yielded the 15 T cell receptor beta chains listed below, sequenced in a study of cytomegalovirus exposure and HLA in healthy donors. 60 Vbeta and 13 Jbeta primers were used in PCR. TCRdb's table, derived via immunoSEQ multiplex PCR, lists solely in-frame clones and lacks some. Here the sample spans over 55,000 clones, around 87% being singletons. Input material: PBMCs. The source of these receptors is a man between 18 and 35 years old in good health and CMV-seronegative.

Written as DNA, the CDR3 is TGTGCCTGGAGCCCGCCCCCCACAGGGCCGAACACTGAAGCTTTCTTT. Its protein product is CAWSPPPTGPNTEAFF. The genes are TRBV30 and TRBJ1-1, with a weak D call TRBD1 (6 bases). The V end lost 3 bases, the J end lost 1 base, and 18 bases lay between the germline ends. CDR1 and CDR2 (germline): GTSNPN, SVGIG (reference sequence). This CDR3 is built from 16 residues. Supplemented by reference TRBV30 and TRBJ1-1, the full variable domain reads SQTIHQWPATLVQPVGSPLSLECTVEGTSNPNLYWYRQAAGRGLQLLFYSVGIGQISSEVPQNLSASRPQDRQFILSSKKLLLSDSGFYLCAWSPPPTGPNTEAFFGQGTRLTVV.

The chain joins TRBV5-1 to TRBJ2-1, with a tentative D call TRBD1 (6 bases). This CDR3 is 15 amino acids long. V was trimmed by 0 bases and J by 0 bases, leaving 7 bases between them. Germline assignment: CDR1 SGHRS and CDR2 YFSETQ. The DNA of the CDR3 is TGCGCCAGCAGCTTGGGGACAGACTCCTACAATGAGCAGTTCTTC. Amino acid sequence: CASSLGTDSYNEQFF.

A few counts support this clone. J is TRBJ2-3 and V is TRBV18, with D perhaps TRBD2 (6 bases). Germline V CDR1 and CDR2: KGHSH, LQKENI. Trimming pared 2 bases from V and 1 base from J, leaving 13 bases between. This CDR3 contains 16 residues. CDR3: CASSPGVAVGTDTQYF. DNA for the CDR3: TGTGCCAGCTCACCAGGTGTAGCGGTAGGCACAGATACGCAGTATTTT. Supplemented by reference TRBV18 and TRBJ2-3, the full variable domain reads NAGVMQNPRHLVRRRGQEARLRCSPMKGHSHVYWYRQLPEEGLKFMVYLQKENIIDESGMPKERFSAEFPKEGPSILRIQQVVRGDSAAYFCASSPGVAVGTDTQYFGPGTRLTVL.

The chain couples TRBV19 to TRBJ2-7, with TRBD1 matching over 8 bases. The CDR3 has 14 residues. Germline V gene data show CDR1 as LNHDA and CDR2 as SQIVND (reference sequence). The J segment lost 2 bases and the V segment lost 5 bases, leaving 5 bases of the junction unmatched. The CDR3 spells CASSAGTGTYEQYF. The DNA of the CDR3 is TGTGCCAGTAGTGCCGGGACAGGTACCTACGAGCAGTACTTC.

This sequence joins TRBV28 and TRBJ2-7; possible D gene TRBD2, 6 bases. Trimming cost V 7 bases and J 3 bases, with 19 bases left between them. The CDR3 runs to 15 residues. Germline lookup yields CDR1 MDHEN and CDR2 SYDVKM. This CDR3 is CASTTHQGLLYEQYF. CDR3 nucleotides: TGTGCCAGCACCACCCACCAGGGACTTCTCTACGAGCAGTACTTC.

The V and J genes are TRBV27 and TRBJ2-7, with TRBD1 matching 8 bases. The V segment lost 3 bases and the J segment 3 bases; nucleotides outside the gene matches: 4. Germline CDR1 is MNHEY and CDR2 is SMNVEV (reference sequence). CDR3 length: 14 residues. This CDR3 is CASSFRGQGYEQYF. CDR3 sequence (DNA): TGTGCCAGCAGTTTCCGCGGACAGGGCTACGAGCAGTACTTC.

V gene TRBV7-3 combines with J gene TRBJ2-7; 8 nucleotides line up with TRBD1. V was pared by 4 bases and J by 5 bases, with 4 bases of the junction left unmatched. This CDR3 has 13 amino acids. Germline loops: CDR1 SGHTA, CDR2 FQGTGA. The chain's CDR3 is CASSSQGAHEQYF. CDR3 sequence (DNA): TGTGCCAGCAGCTCCCAGGGGGCCCACGAGCAGTACTTC.

The chain joins TRBV5-1 to TRBJ1-4; 11 nucleotides agree with TRBD1. The V and J ends lost 3 bases and 7 bases, in that order; junction bases with no gene match: 2. CDR3 length equals 14 residues. Germline CDR1 is SGHRS and CDR2 is YFSETQ. CDR3 in DNA: TGCGCCAGCAGCTCCGGGACAGGGGGTGAAAAACTGTTTTTT. Translated: CASSSGTGGEKLFF.

This clone was counted once. In DNA, the CDR3 is TGTGCCAGCAGCCAATACCCGACAGTTTCGGACGAGCAGTACTTC. Protein product: CASSQYPTVSDEQYF. The chain recombines TRBV6-5 with TRBJ2-7; tentatively, D is TRBD1 (5 bases). The CDR3 consists of 15 residues. From germline, CDR1 is MNHEY and CDR2 SVGAGI. The V end was cut by 6 bases, the J end by 5 bases, with 20 bases between.

The chain carries TRBV30 and TRBJ2-7; maybe TRBD2 (5 bases). The CDR3 has 12 amino acids. Trimming left V 5 bases short and J 0 bases short, with 8 bases between. Looked up from germline, CDR1 is GTSNPN and CDR2 is SVGIG (reference sequence). CDR3 in amino acids: CAWGGFSYEQYF. CDR3 nucleotide sequence: TGTGCCTGGGGCGGGTTCTCCTACGAGCAGTACTTC.

V gene TRBV5-4 combines with J gene TRBJ2-7; a weak D match, TRBD1 (5 bases). V was cut by 0 bases and J by 7 bases, with 17 bases left in between. The germline V gene encodes CDR1 SGHNT and CDR2 YYREEE (reference sequence). CDR3 size: 15 residues. In DNA form, the CDR3 reads TGTGCCAGCAGCTTGGAGACGGCAGGGATGGGGGAGCAGTACTTC. Its translation: CASSLETAGMGEQYF.

This chain uses TRBV4-1 with TRBJ2-7; 11 positions match TRBD1. J gave up 5 bases and V 4 bases, and 4 bases lay outside the gene matches. The CDR3 spans 14 residues. Germline CDR1 is MGHRA and CDR2 is YSYEKL. The CDR3 coding sequence is TGCGCCAGCAGCCTATCGGACAGGGGGCACGAGCAGTACTTC. It specifies CASSLSDRGHEQYF.

Written as DNA, the CDR3 is TGTGCCAGCAGCCAAACCTGGGGCAACGGCTACACCTTC. The encoded protein is CASSQTWGNGYTF. V gene TRBV14 combines with J gene TRBJ1-2, with a weak D call TRBD1 (5 bases). V lost 2 bases, J lost 8 bases, and 12 bases lay in between. The germline CDR1 and CDR2 sequences are SGHDN and FVKESK. The CDR3 runs 13 residues. The variable domain in full, completed from reference TRBV14 and TRBJ1-2, reads EAGVTQFPSHSVIEKGQTVTLRCDPISGHDNLYWYRRVMGKEIKFLLHFVKESKQDESGMPNNRFLAERTGGTYSTLKVQPAELEDSGVYFCASSQTWGNGYTFGSGTRLTVV.

The chain has TRBV13 and TRBJ2-7; D ambiguous. This CDR3 is 11 amino acids long. Trimming stripped 3 bases from V and 4 bases from J, with 4 bases between. CDR1 is PRHDT, CDR2 FYEKMQ, per germline (reference sequence). The chain's CDR3 is CASSFRYEQYF. As DNA, the CDR3 is TGTGCCAGCAGCTTTCGGTACGAGCAGTACTTC.

The V gene is TRBV30, the J gene TRBJ1-1; no clear D gene. The CDR3 is 14 amino acids. CDR1 is GTSNPN, CDR2 SVGIG, per germline (reference sequence). V was shortened by 2 bases and J by 2 bases, with 12 bases between the two germline ends. The CDR3 loop reads CAWSRGNYNTEAFF. DNA for the CDR3: TGTGCCTGGAGTCGGGGTAACTACAACACTGAAGCTTTCTTT.